This TCR beta chain is from a study of cytomegalovirus exposure and HLA in healthy donors. Across the study: The roughly 670 first-cohort repertoires shared a platform with the 120 or so validation repertoires, as reported in a later analysis. Points from the study as a whole: Using the classifier, cytomegalovirus status was reportedly diagnosed with high specificity and sensitivity. Most TCR sequences showed up rarely, but some public TCRs showed up in many donors.

Assay: immunoSEQ multiplex PCR; the TCRdb copy retains only in-frame clones and omits some. Of roughly 300,000 clones in the sample, about nine tenths are singletons; the top ten hold around 0.84%. V lost 4 bases, J lost 0 bases, and 14 bases lay in between. CDR1 and CDR2 (germline): SGHTA, FQGNSA. The length of the CDR3 is 16 residues. Notes on this clone: Antigen specificity is unknown.

Separate from the approximately 600-subject first cohort was the roughly 120-subject validation cohort, to which the donors belonged. Sequences were obtained from PBMCs. The clonotype was recovered from a woman under 30 in good health and CMV-seronegative. The J gene is TRBJ2-3, the V gene TRBV7-2, with D unresolved. The CDR3 DNA follows: TGTGCCAGCAGCTCAAATTACAGCCCTAGCACAGATACGCAGTATTTT. Residues: CASSSNYSPSTDTQYF.